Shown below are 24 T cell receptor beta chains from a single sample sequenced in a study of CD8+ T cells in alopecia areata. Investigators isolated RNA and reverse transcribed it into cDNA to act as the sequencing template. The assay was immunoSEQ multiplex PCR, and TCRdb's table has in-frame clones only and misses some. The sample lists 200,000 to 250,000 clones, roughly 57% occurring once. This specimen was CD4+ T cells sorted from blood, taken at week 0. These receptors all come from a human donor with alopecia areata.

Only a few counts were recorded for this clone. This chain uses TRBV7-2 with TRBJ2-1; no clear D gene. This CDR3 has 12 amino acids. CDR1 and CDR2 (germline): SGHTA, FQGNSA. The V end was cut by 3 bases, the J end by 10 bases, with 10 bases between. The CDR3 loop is CASSFPLSEQFF. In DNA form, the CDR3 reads TGTGCCAGCAGCTTCCCTCTAAGCGAGCAGTTCTTC. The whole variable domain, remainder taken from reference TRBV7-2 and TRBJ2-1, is GAGVSQSPSNKVTEKGKDVELRCDPISGHTALYWYRQSLGQGLEFLIYFQGNSAPDKSGLPSDRFSAERTGGSVSTLTIQRTQQEDSAVYLCASSFPLSEQFFGPGTRLTVL.

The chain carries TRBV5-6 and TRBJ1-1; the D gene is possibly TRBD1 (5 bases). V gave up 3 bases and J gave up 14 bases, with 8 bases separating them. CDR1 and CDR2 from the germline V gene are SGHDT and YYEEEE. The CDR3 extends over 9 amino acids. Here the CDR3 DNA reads TGTGCCAGCAGCTGGGAGGGGTTCTTT. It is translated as CASSWEGFF.

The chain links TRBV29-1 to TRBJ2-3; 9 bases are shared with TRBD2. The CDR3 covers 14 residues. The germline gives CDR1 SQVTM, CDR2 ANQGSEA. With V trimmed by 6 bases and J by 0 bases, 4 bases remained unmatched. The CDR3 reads CSVDTSGSTDTQYF. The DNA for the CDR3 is TGCAGCGTAGATACTAGCGGGAGCACAGATACGCAGTATTTT.

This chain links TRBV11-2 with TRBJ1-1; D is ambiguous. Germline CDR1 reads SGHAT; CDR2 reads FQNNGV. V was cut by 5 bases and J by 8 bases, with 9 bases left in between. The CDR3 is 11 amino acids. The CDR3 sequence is CASSRTREAFF. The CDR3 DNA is TGTGCCAGCAGCCGTACAAGGGAAGCTTTCTTT.

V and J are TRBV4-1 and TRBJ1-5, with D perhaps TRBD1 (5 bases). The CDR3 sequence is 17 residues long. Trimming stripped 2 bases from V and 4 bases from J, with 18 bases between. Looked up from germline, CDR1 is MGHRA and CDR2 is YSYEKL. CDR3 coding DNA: TGCGCCAGCAGCCAAAAAGGGGCCGGGACTGAGAATCAGCCCCAGCATTTT. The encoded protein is CASSQKGAGTENQPQHF.

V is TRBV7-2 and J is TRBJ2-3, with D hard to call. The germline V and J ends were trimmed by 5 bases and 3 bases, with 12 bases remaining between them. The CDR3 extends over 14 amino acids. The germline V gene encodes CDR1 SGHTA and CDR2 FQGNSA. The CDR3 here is CASSPHPLTDTQYF. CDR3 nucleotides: TGTGCCAGCAGCCCTCACCCACTAACAGATACGCAGTATTTT.

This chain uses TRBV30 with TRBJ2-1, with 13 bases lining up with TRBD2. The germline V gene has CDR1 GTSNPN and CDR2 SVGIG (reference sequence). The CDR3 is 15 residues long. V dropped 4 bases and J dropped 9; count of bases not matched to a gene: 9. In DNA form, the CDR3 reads TGTGCCTGGATTCCACTAGCGGGAGGGAAGGGTGAGCAGTTCTTC. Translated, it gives CAWIPLAGGKGEQFF.

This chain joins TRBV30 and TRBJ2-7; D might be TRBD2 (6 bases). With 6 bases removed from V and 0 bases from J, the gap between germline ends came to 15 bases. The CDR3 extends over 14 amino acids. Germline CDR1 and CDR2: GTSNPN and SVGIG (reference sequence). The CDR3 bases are TGTGCCTGCCACCACCGGGACTCCTCCTACGAGCAGTACTTC. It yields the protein CACHHRDSSYEQYF.

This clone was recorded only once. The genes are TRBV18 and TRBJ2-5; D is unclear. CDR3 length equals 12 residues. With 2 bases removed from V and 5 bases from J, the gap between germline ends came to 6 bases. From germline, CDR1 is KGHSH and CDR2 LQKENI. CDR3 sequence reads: CASSPSPETQYF. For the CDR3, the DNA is TGTGCCAGCTCACCATCCCCGGAGACCCAGTACTTC.

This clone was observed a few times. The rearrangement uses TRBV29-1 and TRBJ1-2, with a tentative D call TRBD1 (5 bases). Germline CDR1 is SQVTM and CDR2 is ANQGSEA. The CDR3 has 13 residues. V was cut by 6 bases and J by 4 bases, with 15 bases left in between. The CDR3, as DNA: TGCAGCGTCGGTCGGGAAACAGGCTATGGCTACACCTTC. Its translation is CSVGRETGYGYTF.

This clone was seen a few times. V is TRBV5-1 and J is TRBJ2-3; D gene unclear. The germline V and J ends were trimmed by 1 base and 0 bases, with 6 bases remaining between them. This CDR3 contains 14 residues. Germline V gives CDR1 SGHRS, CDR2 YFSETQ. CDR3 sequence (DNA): TGCGCCAGCAGCTTGATTCCTAGCACAGATACGCAGTATTTT. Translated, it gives CASSLIPSTDTQYF.

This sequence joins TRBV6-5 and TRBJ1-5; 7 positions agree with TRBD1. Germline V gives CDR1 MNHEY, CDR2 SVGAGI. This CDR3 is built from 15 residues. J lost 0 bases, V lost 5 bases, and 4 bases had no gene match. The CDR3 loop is CASSGDRASNQPQHF. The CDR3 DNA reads TGTGCCAGCAGTGGGGACAGAGCTAGCAATCAGCCCCAGCATTTT.

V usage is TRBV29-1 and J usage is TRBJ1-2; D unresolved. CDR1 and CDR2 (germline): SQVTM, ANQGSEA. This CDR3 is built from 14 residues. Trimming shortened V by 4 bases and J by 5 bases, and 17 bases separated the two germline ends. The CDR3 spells CSVGPRVGIYGYTF. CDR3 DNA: TGCAGCGTTGGTCCAAGAGTGGGGATTTATGGCTACACCTTC.

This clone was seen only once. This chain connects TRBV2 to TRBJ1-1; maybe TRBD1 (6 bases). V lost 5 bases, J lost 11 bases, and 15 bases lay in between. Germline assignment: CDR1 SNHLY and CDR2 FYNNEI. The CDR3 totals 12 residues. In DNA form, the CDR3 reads TGTGCCAGCAGTTACGCGACAGGAAAGGCTTTCTTT. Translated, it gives CASSYATGKAFF. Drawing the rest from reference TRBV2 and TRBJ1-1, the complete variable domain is EPEVTQTPSHQVTQMGQEVILRCVPISNHLYFYWYRQILGQKVEFLVSFYNNEISEKSEIFDDQFSVERPDGSNFTLKIRSTKLEDSAMYFCASSYATGKAFFGQGTRLTVV.

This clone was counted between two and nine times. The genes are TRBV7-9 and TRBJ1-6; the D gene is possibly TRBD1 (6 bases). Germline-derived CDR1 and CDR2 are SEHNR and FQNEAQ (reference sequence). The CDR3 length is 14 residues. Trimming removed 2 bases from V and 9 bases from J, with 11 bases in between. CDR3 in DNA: TGTGCCAGCAGCTTATCCAGGGGAGGTTCACCCCTCCACTTT. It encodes CASSLSRGGSPLHF.

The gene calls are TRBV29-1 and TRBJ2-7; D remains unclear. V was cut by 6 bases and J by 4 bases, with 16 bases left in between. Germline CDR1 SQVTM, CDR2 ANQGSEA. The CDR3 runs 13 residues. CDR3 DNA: TGCAGCGTCGCAACTATTATCTCGTACGAGCAGTACTTC. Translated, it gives CSVATIISYEQYF.

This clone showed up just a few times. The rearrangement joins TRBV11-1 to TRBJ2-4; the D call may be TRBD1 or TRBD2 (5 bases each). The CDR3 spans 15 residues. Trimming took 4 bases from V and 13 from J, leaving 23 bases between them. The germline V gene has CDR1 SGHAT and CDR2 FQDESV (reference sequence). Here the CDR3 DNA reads TGTGCCAGCAGCTCCGCCAATCAAGCGAGGGGCATCCAGTACTTC. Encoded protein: CASSSANQARGIQYF. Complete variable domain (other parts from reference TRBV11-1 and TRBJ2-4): EAEVAQSPRYKITEKSQAVAFWCDPISGHATLYWYRQILGQGPELLVQFQDESVVDDSQLPKDRFSAERLKGVDSTLKIQPAELGDSAMYLCASSSANQARGIQYFGAGTRLSVL.

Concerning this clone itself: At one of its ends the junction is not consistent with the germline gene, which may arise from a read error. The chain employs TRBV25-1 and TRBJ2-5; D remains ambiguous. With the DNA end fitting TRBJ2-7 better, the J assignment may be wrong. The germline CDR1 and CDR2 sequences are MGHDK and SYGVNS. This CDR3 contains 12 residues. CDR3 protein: CYSQPLSYEQYF. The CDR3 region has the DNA TGCTACTCTCAGCCCCTCAGCTACGAGCAGTACTTC.

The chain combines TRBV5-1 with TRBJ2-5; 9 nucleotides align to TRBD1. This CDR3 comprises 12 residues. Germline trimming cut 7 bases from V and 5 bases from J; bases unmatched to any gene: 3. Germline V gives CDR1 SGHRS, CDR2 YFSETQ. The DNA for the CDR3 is TGCGCCAGCGGCGGACAGGGGGAGACCCAGTACTTC. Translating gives CASGGQGETQYF.

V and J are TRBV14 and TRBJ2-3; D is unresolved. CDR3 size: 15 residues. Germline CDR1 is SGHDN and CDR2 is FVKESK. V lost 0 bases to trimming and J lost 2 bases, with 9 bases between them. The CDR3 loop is CASSQDDLFTDTQYF. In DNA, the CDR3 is TGTGCCAGCAGCCAAGATGATCTCTTCACAGATACGCAGTATTTT.

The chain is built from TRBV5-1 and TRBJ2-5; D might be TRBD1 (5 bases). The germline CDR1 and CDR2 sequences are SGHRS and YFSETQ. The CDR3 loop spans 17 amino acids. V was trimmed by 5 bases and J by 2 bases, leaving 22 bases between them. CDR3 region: CASSRHGAGSVQETQYF. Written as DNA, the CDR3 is TGCGCCAGCAGTCGACATGGGGCCGGCAGCGTGCAAGAGACCCAGTACTTC.

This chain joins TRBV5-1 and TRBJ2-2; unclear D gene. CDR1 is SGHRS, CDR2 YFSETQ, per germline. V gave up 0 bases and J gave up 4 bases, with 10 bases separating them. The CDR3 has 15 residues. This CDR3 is CASSLASLSTGELFF. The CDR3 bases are TGCGCCAGCAGCTTGGCCTCTTTGAGCACCGGGGAGCTGTTTTTT.

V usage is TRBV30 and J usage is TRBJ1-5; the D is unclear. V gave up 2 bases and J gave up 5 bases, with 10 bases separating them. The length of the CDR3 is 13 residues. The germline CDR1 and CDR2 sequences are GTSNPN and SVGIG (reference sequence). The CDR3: CAWSLRSDQPQHF. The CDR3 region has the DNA TGTGCCTGGAGTTTAAGGAGTGATCAGCCCCAGCATTTT.

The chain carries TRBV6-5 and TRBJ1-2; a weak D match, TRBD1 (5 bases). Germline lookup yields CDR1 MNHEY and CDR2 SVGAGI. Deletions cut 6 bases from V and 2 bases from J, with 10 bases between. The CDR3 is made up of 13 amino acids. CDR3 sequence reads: CASRTDSNYGYTF. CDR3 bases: TGTGCCAGCAGAACAGACAGCAACTATGGCTACACCTTC.